The rows below give T cell receptor beta chains drawn from one sample of a study of cytomegalovirus exposure and HLA in healthy donors. Libraries were prepared by immunoSEQ multiplex PCR; TCRdb keeps only in-frame clonotypes and omits some of them. The sample contains 100,000 to 150,000 clones, roughly 80% of which appear only once. Sequenced material: PBMCs. The origin of the receptors is a middle-aged woman in good health and CMV-seronegative. The CDR3 runs from the conserved cysteine through the conserved F or W. Each record gives: clone size, J gene, V gene, CDR3 protein. Clone size appears in some rows only: once, few, many, or a class for an expanded clone.

clone_size: NA; j_call: TRBJ1-5; v_call: TRBV27; cdr3_aa: CASSLLGGNQPQHF
clone_size: NA; j_call: TRBJ2-7; v_call: TRBV11-2; cdr3_aa: CASTPLGVAGGSSYEQYF
clone_size: NA; j_call: TRBJ1-1; v_call: TRBV20-1; cdr3_aa: CSAVQGKAFF
clone_size: NA; j_call: TRBJ1-2; v_call: TRBV19; cdr3_aa: CATRTDRGHGYTF
clone_size: NA; j_call: TRBJ2-3; v_call: TRBV5-1; cdr3_aa: CASGRGTDTQYF
clone_size: once; j_call: TRBJ1-5; v_call: TRBV28; cdr3_aa: CASSGDRWDRNQPQHF
clone_size: NA; j_call: TRBJ2-2; v_call: TRBV2; cdr3_aa: CASRGLGGELFF
clone_size: NA; j_call: TRBJ2-5; v_call: TRBV2; cdr3_aa: CASSDSTSGGLKTQYF
clone_size: few; j_call: TRBJ2-7; v_call: TRBV7-9; cdr3_aa: CASSPEASDYEQYF
clone_size: NA; j_call: TRBJ1-6; v_call: TRBV2; cdr3_aa: CASSEEGSSYNSPLHF
clone_size: NA; j_call: TRBJ1-1; v_call: TRBV28; cdr3_aa: CATKQGTNTEAFF
clone_size: NA; j_call: TRBJ1-1; v_call: TRBV7-2; cdr3_aa: CASSLAWEANEAFF
clone_size: NA; j_call: TRBJ1-3; v_call: TRBV9; cdr3_aa: CASSVDAGGPGNTIYF
clone_size: NA; j_call: TRBJ1-1; v_call: TRBV6-1; cdr3_aa: CASSLPNTEAFF
clone_size: NA; j_call: TRBJ1-4; v_call: TRBV7-9; cdr3_aa: CASSLVFQRGIRNNEKLFF
clone_size: NA; j_call: TRBJ1-2; v_call: TRBV4-1; cdr3_aa: CASSQETGGGYTF
clone_size: NA; j_call: TRBJ2-3; v_call: TRBV19; cdr3_aa: CASSIDVAGGLDTQYF
clone_size: NA; j_call: TRBJ2-5; v_call: TRBV14; cdr3_aa: CASSPRYKETQYF
clone_size: NA; j_call: TRBJ1-2; v_call: TRBV4-3; cdr3_aa: CASSQDGGLDYGYTF
clone_size: NA; j_call: TRBJ2-4; v_call: TRBV7-6; cdr3_aa: CASSSGVRDIQYF
clone_size: NA; j_call: TRBJ1-1; v_call: TRBV6-5; cdr3_aa: CASSSQVGTEAFF
clone_size: NA; j_call: TRBJ2-7; v_call: TRBV23-1; cdr3_aa: CASSQYKGNKEGPEQYF
clone_size: once; j_call: TRBJ1-2; v_call: TRBV7-9; cdr3_aa: CASSWYSGGYGYTF
clone_size: NA; j_call: TRBJ2-6; v_call: TRBV7-2; cdr3_aa: CASSLAPPGGVIGANVLTF
clone_size: NA; j_call: TRBJ1-5; v_call: TRBV6-1; cdr3_aa: CASSAGVGKPQHF
clone_size: NA; j_call: TRBJ2-7; v_call: TRBV6-6; cdr3_aa: CASSYSGGGVHEQYF
clone_size: NA; j_call: TRBJ1-5; v_call: TRBV18; cdr3_aa: CASSPRGQGSQWGNQPQHF
clone_size: NA; j_call: NA; v_call: TRBV19; cdr3_aa: CASSGAVTYEQYF
clone_size: NA; j_call: TRBJ2-2; v_call: TRBV19; cdr3_aa: CASSSTGGTGELFF
clone_size: NA; j_call: TRBJ2-5; v_call: TRBV6-5; cdr3_aa: CASSSGGRGGETQYF
clone_size: NA; j_call: TRBJ1-1; v_call: TRBV28; cdr3_aa: CASSLITGTGGTEAFF
clone_size: once; j_call: TRBJ2-1; v_call: TRBV6-4; cdr3_aa: CASSDSLEGEQFF
clone_size: NA; j_call: TRBJ1-2; v_call: TRBV29-1; cdr3_aa: CSVTRGAGYPF
clone_size: NA; j_call: TRBJ2-1; v_call: TRBV9; cdr3_aa: CASSGTGGVGNEQFF
clone_size: NA; j_call: TRBJ2-1; v_call: TRBV4-2; cdr3_aa: CASSQVAGGPDEQFF
clone_size: NA; j_call: TRBJ1-2; v_call: TRBV29-1; cdr3_aa: CSARGDRGSAGYTF
clone_size: NA; j_call: TRBJ2-3; v_call: TRBV5-1; cdr3_aa: CASSFQEGDTQYF
clone_size: NA; j_call: TRBJ2-3; v_call: TRBV5-4; cdr3_aa: CASSSGSGVDTQYF
clone_size: NA; j_call: TRBJ2-1; v_call: TRBV29-1; cdr3_aa: CSVILAGGSDEQFF
clone_size: NA; j_call: TRBJ2-2; v_call: TRBV29-1; cdr3_aa: CSVESTSAFGAGELFF
clone_size: NA; j_call: TRBJ1-1; v_call: TRBV7-3; cdr3_aa: CASSFNGGAVTEAFF
clone_size: few; j_call: TRBJ1-3; v_call: TRBV18; cdr3_aa: CASSPSRGSGNTIYF
clone_size: once; j_call: TRBJ2-3; v_call: TRBV6-5; cdr3_aa: CASKAGYTDTQYF
clone_size: NA; j_call: TRBJ1-1; v_call: TRBV7-3; cdr3_aa: CASSPGGTGVAFF
clone_size: NA; j_call: TRBJ1-1; v_call: TRBV19; cdr3_aa: CATGTGGAAFF
clone_size: few; j_call: TRBJ1-1; v_call: TRBV28; cdr3_aa: CASSSSGTEAFF
clone_size: NA; j_call: TRBJ1-1; v_call: TRBV5-1; cdr3_aa: CASSMDRPLIEAFF
clone_size: NA; j_call: TRBJ1-6; v_call: TRBV7-9; cdr3_aa: CASSQDSNSPLHF
clone_size: NA; j_call: TRBJ1-1; v_call: TRBV5-1; cdr3_aa: CASSIGQLNTEAFF
clone_size: NA; j_call: TRBJ2-1; v_call: TRBV18; cdr3_aa: CASSPVKWEAFYNEQFF
clone_size: NA; j_call: TRBJ2-3; v_call: TRBV7-9; cdr3_aa: CASSFLGTDTQYF
clone_size: NA; j_call: TRBJ1-5; v_call: TRBV5-1; cdr3_aa: CASSRDRNQPQHF
clone_size: NA; j_call: TRBJ2-3; v_call: TRBV7-2; cdr3_aa: CASSPGQGTDTQYF